These 22 T cell receptor beta chains originate from one sample sequenced in a study of T-cell reconstitution after alpha-beta-depleted transplantation in children. Preparing the TCRbeta library involved the use of unique molecular identifiers. TCRdb reprocessed the PCR reads via MiXCR and lists one record per CDR3 protein. Of 95,000 to 150,000 distinct CDR3 sequences listed, 23% are singletons. The sequences come from PBMCs, mostly from graft donor cells, collected 180 days after TCRalphabeta/CD19-depleted stem cell transplant. Receptors originate from a male patient aged 2 to 9 who had a stem cell transplant for chronic granulomatous disease, so the T cells may come from the graft donor.

This clonotype was found many times. The chain is built from TRBV6-2 or TRBV6-3 and TRBJ2-1, with 9 positions matching TRBD2. V trimming: 2 bases; J trimming: 3 bases; junction bases outside the gene matches: 2. Germline V gene sequence: CDR1 MNHEY, CDR2 SVGEGT. The CDR3 spans 15 residues. CDR3 in amino acids: CASSYLAGFYNEQFF. Written as DNA, the CDR3 is TGTGCCAGCAGTTACCTAGCGGGATTCTACAATGAGCAGTTCTTC.

V is TRBV7-9 and J is TRBJ2-7; possibly TRBD1 for D (5 bases). Trimming left V 7 bases short and J 3 bases short, with 16 bases between. Germline-derived CDR1 and CDR2 are SEHNR and FQNEAQ (reference sequence). The CDR3 loop spans 14 amino acids. CDR3 DNA: TGTGCCAGCACCTCTCTGACAGATCTCTACGAGCAGTACTTC. This encodes CASTSLTDLYEQYF.

The rearrangement links TRBV12-3 or TRBV12-4 to TRBJ2-2; unclear D gene. Deletions cut 3 bases from V and 1 base from J, with 6 bases between. CDR3 length: 14 amino acids. The CDR3 bases are TGTGCCAGCAGTTTGAACCAGAACACCGGGGAGCTGTTTTTT. It encodes CASSLNQNTGELFF.

The chain uses TRBV29-1 and TRBJ2-5; unclear D gene. V shed 1 base and J shed 4 bases, with 4 bases lying between them. Per the germline V gene, CDR1 is SQVTM and CDR2 is ANQGSEA. The CDR3 is 11 residues long. The CDR3 nucleotides read TGCAGCGTTGAAGTCCTAGAGACCCAGTACTTC. Encoded protein: CSVEVLETQYF.

This clonotype has a count of ten or more. The V gene is TRBV29-1, the J gene TRBJ1-2; TRBD1 matches at 7 bases. Germline V gene sequence: CDR1 SQVTM, CDR2 ANQGSEA. V shed 3 bases, J shed 3 bases, and the junction held 7 bases outside the gene matches. The CDR3 has 14 residues. In nucleotides, the CDR3 is TGCAGCGTTGATTTCGGACAGGTATACTATGGCTACACCTTC. Its translation is CSVDFGQVYYGYTF. The whole variable domain, filled in from reference TRBV29-1 and TRBJ1-2, reads SAVISQKPSRDICQRGTSLTIQCQVDSQVTMMFWYRQQPGQSLTLIATANQGSEATYESGFVIDKFPISRPNLTFSTLTVSNMSPEDSSIYLCSVDFGQVYYGYTFGSGTRLTVV.

This clonotype appeared many times. The V gene is TRBV7-2, the J gene TRBJ2-5; D ambiguous. This CDR3 region has 16 residues. Germline CDR1 is SGHTA and CDR2 is FQGNSA. V shed 5 bases and J shed 2 bases, with 18 bases lying between them. CDR3 sequence reads: CASSPQVGLTQETQYF. The CDR3 bases are TGTGCCAGCAGCCCTCAGGTCGGCCTGACACAAGAGACCCAGTACTTC.

V gene TRBV7-6 combines with J gene TRBJ2-6; a possible D gene is TRBD1 (5 bases). The CDR3 is 17 amino acids. The germline V gene has CDR1 SGHVS and CDR2 FNYEAQ. The V and J ends lost 4 bases and 1 base respectively, with 14 bases between them. The CDR3 DNA follows: TGTGCCAGCAGCTCTTACAGGAACATATCTGGGGCCAACGTCCTGACTTTC. Protein product: CASSSYRNISGANVLTF.

The table lists this clonotype with many counts. The chain couples TRBV10-3 to TRBJ2-5; the match to TRBD2 covers 7 bases. J gave up 4 bases and V 6 bases, and 2 bases lay outside the gene matches. The CDR3 consists of 12 residues. Germline assignment: CDR1 ENHRY and CDR2 SYGVKD. Written as DNA, the CDR3 is TGTGCCATCAGGGCGGGAGCAGAGACCCAGTACTTC. It is translated as CAIRAGAETQYF.

This clonotype was detected ten times or more. The chain joins TRBV5-5 to TRBJ2-2; D not certain. The V end was cut by 2 bases, the J end by 9 bases, with 8 bases between. Per germline, CDR1 SGHKS and CDR2 YYEKEE (reference sequence). The CDR3 extends over 12 amino acids. CDR3 region: CASSLEVRELFF. In DNA form, the CDR3 reads TGTGCCAGCAGCTTAGAGGTCAGGGAGCTGTTTTTT.

Concerning this clonotype itself: At one end, the junction sequence differs from germline, possibly due to a read error. This chain joins TRBV20-1 and TRBJ2-1; 9 bases are shared with TRBD1. Germline values: CDR1 DFQATT, CDR2 SNEGSKA (reference sequence). There are 16 residues in the CDR3. CDR3 bases: TGCAGTGCCCTGAATATCCGGGACAGGGACGGTTATGAGCACTTCTTC. Translated: CSALNIRDRDGYEHFF.

This clonotype was seen ten or more times. CDR3: CSVGLAGVNTGELFF. The CDR3 DNA is TGCAGCGTTGGGCTAGCGGGGGTTAACACCGGGGAGCTGTTTTTT. V usage is TRBV29-1 and J usage is TRBJ2-2; 10 bases fit TRBD2. The CDR3 totals 15 residues. Looked up from germline, CDR1 is SQVTM and CDR2 is ANQGSEA. Trimming took 4 bases from V and 2 from J; bases not matched to a gene: 4.

This clonotype was counted many times. The CDR3 sequence is CSARDLTGRLLQYF. The CDR3 nucleotides are TGCAGTGCTAGAGATTTAACGGGAAGACTTCTACAGTACTTC. The chain combines TRBV20-1 with TRBJ2-7; a weak D match, TRBD2 (5 bases). V dropped 0 bases and J dropped 10 bases, with 19 bases sitting between them. Germline values: CDR1 DFQATT, CDR2 SNEGSKA (reference sequence). This CDR3 has 14 amino acids.

This clonotype was detected many times. This chain links TRBV20-1 with TRBJ2-7; 7 nucleotides align to TRBD2. V gave up 6 bases and J gave up 4 bases; unmatched junction bases: 12. Germline CDR1 and CDR2: DFQATT and SNEGSKA (reference sequence). The CDR3 is 14 residues long. CDR3 in amino acids: CSATLGGSVYEQYF. The DNA of the CDR3 is TGCAGTGCGACCCTCGGCGGGAGCGTGTACGAGCAGTACTTC.

The V and J genes are TRBV29-1 and TRBJ2-1; 7 bases line up with TRBD2. Germline V gene sequence: CDR1 SQVTM, CDR2 ANQGSEA. V gave up 3 bases and J gave up 6 bases; unmatched junction bases: 14. The CDR3 is 16 residues long. The CDR3 coding sequence is TGCAGCGTTGATGGGAGGCTAGCGGACGGGCTCAATGAGCAGTTCTTC. Translation: CSVDGRLADGLNEQFF.

This clonotype was seen repeatedly, ten times or more. The chain employs TRBV7-8 and TRBJ2-1; 15 bases fit TRBD2. Trimming removed 0 bases from V and 6 bases from J; junction bases left unmatched: 6. The germline V gene encodes CDR1 SGHVS and CDR2 FQNEAQ. The CDR3 consists of 18 residues. The CDR3 region is CASSLARWTSGRANEQFF. The DNA for the CDR3 is TGTGCCAGCAGCTTAGCCCGCTGGACTAGCGGGAGGGCCAATGAGCAGTTCTTC.

In DNA, the CDR3 is TGTGCCAGCACCCGGGACTCCCCAGATACGCAGTATTTT. Its translation: CASTRDSPDTQYF. The J gene is TRBJ2-3, the V gene TRBV12-3 or TRBV12-4, with D possibly matching TRBD2 (6 bases). The CDR3 is 13 amino acids. V lost 7 bases, J lost 4 bases, and 12 bases lay in between.

The CDR3 protein is CASSSSAGLYEQYF. The DNA of the CDR3 is TGCGCCAGCAGCTCCTCGGCAGGGCTCTACGAGCAGTACTTC. The rearrangement uses TRBV5-1 and TRBJ2-7; possibly TRBD1 for D (5 bases). CDR3 length: 14 residues. Trimming stripped 3 bases from V and 3 bases from J, with 13 bases between. Germline V gives CDR1 SGHRS, CDR2 YFSETQ.

This clonotype showed up just a few times. This chain links TRBV20-1 with TRBJ1-1; 7 nucleotides match TRBD1. In germline, CDR1 is DFQATT, CDR2 SNEGSKA (reference sequence). V was clipped by 3 bases and J by 11 bases; unmatched bases: 9. CDR3 length: 12 amino acids. CDR3 DNA: TGCAGTGCTAGTAAGCCAGGGGGTTGGGCTTTCTTT. Protein sequence: CSASKPGGWAFF.

The V and J genes are TRBV7-8 and TRBJ2-3; D ambiguous. The length of the CDR3 is 14 residues. Germline-derived CDR1 and CDR2 are SGHVS and FQNEAQ. V lost 7 bases, J lost 0 bases, and 11 bases lay in between. For the CDR3, the DNA is TGTGCCAGCACCCCCCTGGGGAGCACAGATACGCAGTATTTT. This encodes CASTPLGSTDTQYF.

This clonotype was recorded many times. The chain joins TRBV29-1 to TRBJ2-1, with 10 positions matching TRBD2. CDR1 is SQVTM and CDR2 is ANQGSEA in the germline V gene. CDR3 size: 14 residues. J was trimmed by 1 base and V by 8 bases; bases with no gene match: 5. CDR3 sequence reads: CSLQTSGSYNEQFF. The CDR3 nucleotides read TGCAGCTTACAGACTAGCGGGTCCTACAATGAGCAGTTCTTC.

This clonotype was recorded many times. The chain couples TRBV20-1 to TRBJ2-5, with a weak D call TRBD2 (6 bases). The CDR3 is 14 amino acids. With 1 base removed from V and 3 bases from J, the gap between germline ends came to 12 bases. CDR1 is DFQATT and CDR2 is SNEGSKA in the germline V gene (reference sequence). The CDR3 region is CSARVGGGKETQYF. The DNA for the CDR3 is TGCAGTGCTAGAGTCGGTGGAGGGAAAGAGACCCAGTACTTC.

A few counts support this clonotype. The rearrangement uses TRBV10-3 and TRBJ2-1, with 7 bases identical to TRBD1. This CDR3 contains 13 residues. J was trimmed by 8 bases and V by 3 bases; bases with no gene match: 4. The germline V gene has CDR1 ENHRY and CDR2 SYGVKD. The chain's CDR3 is CAISEGGPDEQFF. For the CDR3, the DNA is TGTGCCATCAGTGAAGGGGGCCCCGATGAGCAGTTCTTC.